This T cell receptor beta chain appears in the sequencing data of a study of a mutant IDH1 vaccine in newly diagnosed glioma. The wider study: Beginning 4-6 weeks after radiotherapy alone, or with temozolomide cycles, vaccination took place. A 62.5% male, 37.5% female split and a mean age of 40.4 years characterized treated patients.

Between the trimmed V and J ends, which lost 1 base and 4 bases, there was a span of 7 bases. This CDR3 contains 13 residues. Germline V gene sequence: CDR1 LGHNA, CDR2 YNFKEQ. TCRdb's table, derived via immunoSEQ multiplex PCR, lists solely in-frame clones and lacks some. This table holds fewer than 70,000 clones, around 87% found once. Time point noted: week 35, safety follow-up. With topical imiquimod, each dose of the vaccine consisted of 300 ug of mutant IDH1 20-mer peptide. The astrocytomas were IDH1-mutant, ATRX-negative, and WHO grade 3 or 4. As for this clone: Its antigen is unknown.

The TCR originated in a man aged 25 to 40 with glioma. Material: PBMCs, obtained from a glioma patient whose treatment included an IDH1 peptide vaccine. This sequence joins TRBV4-2 and TRBJ1-2; maybe TRBD1 (5 bases). CDR3 sequence reads: CASSQAGSYGYTF. CDR3 bases: TGTGCCAGCAGCCAAGCAGGGAGCTATGGCTACACCTTC.